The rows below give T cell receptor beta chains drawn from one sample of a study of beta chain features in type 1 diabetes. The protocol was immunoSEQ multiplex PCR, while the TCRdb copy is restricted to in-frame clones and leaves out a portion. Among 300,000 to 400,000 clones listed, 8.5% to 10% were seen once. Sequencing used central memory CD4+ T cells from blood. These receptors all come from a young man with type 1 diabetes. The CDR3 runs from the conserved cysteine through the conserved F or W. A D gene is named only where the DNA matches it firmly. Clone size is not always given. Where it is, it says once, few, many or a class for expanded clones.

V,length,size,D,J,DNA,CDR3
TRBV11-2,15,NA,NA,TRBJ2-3,TGTGCCAGCAGCTTGGTTGGCGGGAGCACAGATACGCAGTATTTT,CASSLVGGSTDTQYF
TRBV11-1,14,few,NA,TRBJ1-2,TGTGCCAGCAGCTTAAATGGAGGGAGTAATGGCTACACCTTC,CASSLNGGSNGYTF
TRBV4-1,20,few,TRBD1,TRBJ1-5,TGCGCCAGCAGCCAACCCAAGCCGGGACAGGGGAGTATTAGCAATCAGCCCCAGCATTTT,CASSQPKPGQGSISNQPQHF
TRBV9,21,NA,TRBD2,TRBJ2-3,TGTGCCAGCAGCGTAACCGGGTTGAGCGGGAGGGCCAGTGGAGGTTCCGATACGCAGTATTTT,CASSVTGLSGRASGGSDTQYF
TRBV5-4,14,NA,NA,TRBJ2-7,TGTGCCAGCAGCCCAAACGCGGGGATGTACGAGCAGTACTTC,CASSPNAGMYEQYF
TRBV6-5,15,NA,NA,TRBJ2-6,TGTGCCAGCAGCCTGCACCAGGTTGGGGCCAACGTCCTGACTTTC,CASSLHQVGANVLTF
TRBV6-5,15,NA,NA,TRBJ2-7,TGTGCCAGCAGTTACTCGGTAGTCAGCCCCTACGAGCAGTACTTC,CASSYSVVSPYEQYF
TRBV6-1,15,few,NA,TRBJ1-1,TGTGCCAGCATTAAGGGGCCGGGGGAGAAACCTGAAGCTTTCTTT,CASIKGPGEKPEAFF
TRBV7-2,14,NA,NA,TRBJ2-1,TGTGCCAGCAGCTTAGTAGCCCAACGTAATGAGCAGTTCTTC,CASSLVAQRNEQFF
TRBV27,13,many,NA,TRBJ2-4,TGTGCCAGCAGTTTAAGGGAAGATAACATTCAGTACTTC,CASSLREDNIQYF
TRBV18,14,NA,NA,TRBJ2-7,TGTGCCAGCTCACCGGTAGGTCCGACGGACGAGCAGTACTTC,CASSPVGPTDEQYF
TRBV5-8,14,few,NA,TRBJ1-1,TGTGCCAGCAGCCTACAACAGGGGAACACTGAAGCTTTCTTT,CASSLQQGNTEAFF
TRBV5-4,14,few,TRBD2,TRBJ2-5,TGTGCCAGCAGTGATCGGACTAGTCAAGAGACCCAGTACTTC,CASSDRTSQETQYF
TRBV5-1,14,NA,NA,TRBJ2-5,TGCGCCAGCAGCTTGGTGGTAGGTCGAGAGACCCAGTACTTC,CASSLVVGRETQYF
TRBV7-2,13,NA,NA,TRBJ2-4,TGTGCCAGCAGCGGCTGGACCGAAGGGGTTCAGTACTTC,CASSGWTEGVQYF
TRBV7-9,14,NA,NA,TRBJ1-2,TGTGCCAGCAGCTTACGAGGGTTCGACTATGGCTACACCTTC,CASSLRGFDYGYTF
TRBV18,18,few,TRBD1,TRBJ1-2,TGTGCCAGCGCCGAGCCCGGGACAGGGATCGACCTGAACTATGGCTACACCTTC,CASAEPGTGIDLNYGYTF
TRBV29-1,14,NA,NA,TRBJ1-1,TGCAGCGTTGAAAGGGCGGGAGGGGCGAGTGAAGCTTTCTTT,CSVERAGGASEAFF
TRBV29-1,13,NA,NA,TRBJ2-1,TGCAGCGTTATACGGAGCTCCTACAATGAGCAGTTCTTC,CSVIRSSYNEQFF
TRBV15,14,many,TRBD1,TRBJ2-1,TGTGCCACCCGAACAGGGGTATCGAGGAATGAGCAGTTCTTC,CATRTGVSRNEQFF
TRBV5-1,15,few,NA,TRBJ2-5,TGCGCCAGCAGCACCGCGCAGGGCTTACAAGAGACCCAGTACTTC,CASSTAQGLQETQYF
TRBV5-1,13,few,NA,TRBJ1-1,TGCGCCAGCAGCTTGGACAGGGAGAGAACAGCTTTCTTT,CASSLDRERTAFF
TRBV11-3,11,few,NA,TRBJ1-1,TGTGCCAGCAGCTTATCAGACTGGGCTTTCTTT,CASSLSDWAFF
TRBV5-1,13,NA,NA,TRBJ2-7,TGCGCCAGCAGCTCCTCAGCGGCCTACGAGCAGTACTTC,CASSSSAAYEQYF
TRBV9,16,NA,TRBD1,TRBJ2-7,TGTGCCAGCAGCGTAGGTAGTCCTGGGACAGCCTACGAGCAGTACTTC,CASSVGSPGTAYEQYF